This T cell receptor (beta chain) was documented in a study of spatial heterogeneity in lung cancer. Study at large: As counted in raw reads, each unique TCR and UMI combination appeared more than ten times on average.

The study, taken as a whole, reports: More often at tumor resection than at routine follow-up, ubiquitous expanded tumor TCRs were detected in the blood.

This clonotype was detected ten times or more. The antigen remains undetermined. Via MiXCR, TCRdb re-called the 5' RACE reads, giving one row per CDR3 protein. The table has 15,000 or so distinct CDR3 sequences, 10% to 12% seen once. The CDR3 has 16 residues. Trimming left V 8 bases short and J 4 bases short, with 22 bases between. Germline V gene data show CDR1 as SNHLY and CDR2 as FYNNEI. The time point is: sample taken at primary tumor resection. Unsorted whole RNA samples from tumor, nontumor lung or frozen PBMC were sequenced. Samples were obtained from some 72 donors, all untreated early-stage non-small cell lung cancer patients.

This TCR was sampled from a female donor with early-stage non-small cell lung cancer. The rearrangement joins TRBV2 to TRBJ2-3; TRBD1 or TRBD2 may be the D gene (5 bases each). The source was PBMCs, collected at surgery. The CDR3 sequence is CASLLGPGRSSDTQYF. As DNA, the CDR3 is TGTGCCAGCCTACTGGGTCCGGGACGGAGTTCAGATACGCAGTATTTT.